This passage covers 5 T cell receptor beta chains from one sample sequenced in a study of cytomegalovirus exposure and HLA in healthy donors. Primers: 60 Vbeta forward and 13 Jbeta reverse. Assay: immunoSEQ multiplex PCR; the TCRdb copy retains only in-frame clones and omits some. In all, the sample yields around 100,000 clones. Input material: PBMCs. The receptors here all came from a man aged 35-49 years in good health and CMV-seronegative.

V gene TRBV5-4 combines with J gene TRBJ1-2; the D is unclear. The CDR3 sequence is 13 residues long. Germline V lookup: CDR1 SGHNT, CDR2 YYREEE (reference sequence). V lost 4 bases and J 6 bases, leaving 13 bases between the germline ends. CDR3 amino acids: CASSPGPHDGYTF. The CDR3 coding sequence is TGTGCCAGCAGCCCTGGCCCCCATGATGGCTACACCTTC.

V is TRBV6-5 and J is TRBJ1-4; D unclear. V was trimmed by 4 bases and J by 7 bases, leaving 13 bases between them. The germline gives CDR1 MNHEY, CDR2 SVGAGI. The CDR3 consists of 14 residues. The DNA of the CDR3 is TGTGCCAGCAGTTTCCGGGGTTTTAGTGAAAAACTGTTTTTT. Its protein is CASSFRGFSEKLFF.

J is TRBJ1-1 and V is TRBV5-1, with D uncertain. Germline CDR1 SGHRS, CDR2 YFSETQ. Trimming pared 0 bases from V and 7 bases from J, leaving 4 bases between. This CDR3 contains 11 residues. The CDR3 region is CASSLASEAFF. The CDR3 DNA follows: TGCGCCAGCAGCTTGGCCAGTGAAGCTTTCTTT.

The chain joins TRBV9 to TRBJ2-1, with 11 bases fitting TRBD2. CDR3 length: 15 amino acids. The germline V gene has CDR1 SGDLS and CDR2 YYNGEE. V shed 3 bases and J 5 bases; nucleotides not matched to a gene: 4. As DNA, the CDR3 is TGTGCCAGCAGCGCGAGACTAGCGGGGCACAATGAGCAGTTCTTC. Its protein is CASSARLAGHNEQFF.

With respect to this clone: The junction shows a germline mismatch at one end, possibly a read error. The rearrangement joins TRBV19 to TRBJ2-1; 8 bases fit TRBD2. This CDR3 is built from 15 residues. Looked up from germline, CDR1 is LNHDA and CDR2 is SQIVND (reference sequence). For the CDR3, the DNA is TGTGCCAGTAGTATACGACTAGCGCCCTACAATGGGCAGTTCTTC. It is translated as CASSIRLAPYNGQFF. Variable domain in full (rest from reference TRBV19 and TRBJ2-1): DGGITQSPKYLFRKEGQNVTLSCEQNLNHDAMYWYRQDPGQGLRLIYYSQIVNDFQKGDIAEGYSVSREKKESFPLTVTSAQKNPTAFYLCASSIRLAPYNGQFFGPGTRLTVL.